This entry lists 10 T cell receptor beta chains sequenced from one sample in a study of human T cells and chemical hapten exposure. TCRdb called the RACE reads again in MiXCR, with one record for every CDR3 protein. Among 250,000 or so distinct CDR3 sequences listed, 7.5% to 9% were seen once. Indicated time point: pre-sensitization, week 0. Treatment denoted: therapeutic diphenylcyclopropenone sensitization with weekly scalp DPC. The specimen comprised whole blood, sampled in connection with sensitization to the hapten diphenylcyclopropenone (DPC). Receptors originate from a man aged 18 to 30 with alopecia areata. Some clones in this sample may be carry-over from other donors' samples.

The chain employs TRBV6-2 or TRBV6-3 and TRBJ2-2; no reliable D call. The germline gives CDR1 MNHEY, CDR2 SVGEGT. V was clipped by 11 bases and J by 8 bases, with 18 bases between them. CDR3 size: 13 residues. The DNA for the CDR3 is TGTGCCGCCCATATACCCCCTGAAGGGGAGCTGTTTTTT. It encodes CAAHIPPEGELFF.

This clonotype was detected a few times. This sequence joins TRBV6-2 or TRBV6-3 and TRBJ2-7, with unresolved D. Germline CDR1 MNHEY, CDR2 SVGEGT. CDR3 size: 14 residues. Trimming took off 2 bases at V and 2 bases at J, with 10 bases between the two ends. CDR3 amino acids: CASSYAKRPYEQYF. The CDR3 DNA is TGTGCCAGCAGTTACGCCAAACGGCCCTACGAGCAGTACTTC.

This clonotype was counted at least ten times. DNA for the CDR3: TGCAGCGTTGAAAGGCAGGGGTGGACTGAAGCTTTCTTT. It encodes CSVERQGWTEAFF. V usage is TRBV29-1 and J usage is TRBJ1-1; D perhaps matches TRBD1 (6 bases). The CDR3 is made up of 13 amino acids. V lost 2 bases and J 5 bases, leaving 12 bases between the germline ends. Germline V lookup: CDR1 SQVTM, CDR2 ANQGSEA. The variable domain in full, with the rest retrieved from reference TRBV29-1 and TRBJ1-1, is SAVISQKPSRDICQRGTSLTIQCQVDSQVTMMFWYRQQPGQSLTLIATANQGSEATYESGFVIDKFPISRPNLTFSTLTVSNMSPEDSSIYLCSVERQGWTEAFFGQGTRLTVV.

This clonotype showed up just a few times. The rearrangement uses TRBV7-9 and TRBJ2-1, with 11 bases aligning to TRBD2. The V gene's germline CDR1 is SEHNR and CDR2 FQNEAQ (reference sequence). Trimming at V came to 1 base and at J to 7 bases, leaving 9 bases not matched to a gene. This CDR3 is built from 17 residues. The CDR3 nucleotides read TGTGCCAGCAGCTTAGGATCTCTTAGCGGGGGGGCGAATGAGCAGTTCTTC. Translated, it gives CASSLGSLSGGANEQFF.

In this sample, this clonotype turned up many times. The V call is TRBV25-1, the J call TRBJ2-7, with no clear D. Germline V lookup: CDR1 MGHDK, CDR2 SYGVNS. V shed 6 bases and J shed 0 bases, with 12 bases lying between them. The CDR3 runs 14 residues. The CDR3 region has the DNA TGTGCCAGCAGCGGGTCCTCGCGCTCCTACGAGCAGTACTTC. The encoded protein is CASSGSSRSYEQYF.

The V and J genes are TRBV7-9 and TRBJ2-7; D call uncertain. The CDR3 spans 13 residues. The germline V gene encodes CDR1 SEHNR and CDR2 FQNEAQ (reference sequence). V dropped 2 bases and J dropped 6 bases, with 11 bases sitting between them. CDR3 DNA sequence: TGTGCCAGCAGCTTATCTTTGCGTACCGAGCAGTACGTC. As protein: CASSLSLRTEQYV.

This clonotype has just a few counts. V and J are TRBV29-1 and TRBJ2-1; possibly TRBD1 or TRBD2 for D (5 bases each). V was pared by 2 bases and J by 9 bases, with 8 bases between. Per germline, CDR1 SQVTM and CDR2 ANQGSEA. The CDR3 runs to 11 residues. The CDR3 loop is CSVERGGEQFF. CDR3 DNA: TGCAGCGTTGAACGTGGGGGTGAGCAGTTCTTC.

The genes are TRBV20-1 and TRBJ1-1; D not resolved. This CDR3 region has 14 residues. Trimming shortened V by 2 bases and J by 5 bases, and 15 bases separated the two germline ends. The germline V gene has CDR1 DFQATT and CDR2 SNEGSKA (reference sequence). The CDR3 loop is CSARPPGRDTEAFF. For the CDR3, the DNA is TGCAGTGCTAGACCTCCCGGTAGGGATACTGAAGCTTTCTTT.

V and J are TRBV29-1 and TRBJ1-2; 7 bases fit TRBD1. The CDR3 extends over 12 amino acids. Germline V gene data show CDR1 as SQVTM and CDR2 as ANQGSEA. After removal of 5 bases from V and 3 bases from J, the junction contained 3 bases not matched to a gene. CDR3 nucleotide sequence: TGCAGCGTTTTAACAGGGGACTATGGCTACACCTTC. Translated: CSVLTGDYGYTF.

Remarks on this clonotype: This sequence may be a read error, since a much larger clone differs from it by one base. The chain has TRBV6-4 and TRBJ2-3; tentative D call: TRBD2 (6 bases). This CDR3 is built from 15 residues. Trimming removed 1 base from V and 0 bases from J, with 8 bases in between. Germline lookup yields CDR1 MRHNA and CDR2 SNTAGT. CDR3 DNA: TGTGCCAGCAGTGACTTCGGGACTAGCACAGATACGCAGTATTTT. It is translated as CASSDFGTSTDTQYF.